What follows is one T cell receptor (beta chain) and its context. Its antigen remains undetermined. There are no base qualities to consult, and no much larger clone falls within one base. Libraries were constructed by the immunoSEQ multiplex PCR assay. For the multiplex PCR, a mixture combining 60 forward primers for TCR Vbeta segments and 13 reverse primers for TCR Jbeta segments was used. Amplification of the CDR3 region of rearranged TCR beta genes was performed with a multiplex PCR assay on genomic DNA. Amplified TCR beta libraries were sequenced as 87-base-pair reads on the Illumina HiSeq System. In the authors' own workflow: A later analysis tallied tens of millions of unique TCR beta chains across the roughly 610 repertoires, and about 10 million of those chains were shared by two or more donors. A nearest-neighbor algorithm error-corrected the raw reads and collapsed the reads into unique sequences, merging closely related sequences to remove PCR and sequencing errors. To assign V, D and J gene segments, CDR3 sequences were aligned to IMGT reference sequences. For a sequence to be retained, a match of at least six nucleotides to both a V gene segment and a J gene segment was required. A rearrangement counted as productive if the CDR3 had no stop codons and remained in frame with V and J, and every other rearrangement counted as non-productive. CDR3 was defined by IMGT convention, running from the second conserved V-encoded cysteine to the conserved J-encoded phenylalanine. Sequences without an unambiguous match to a single V gene segment were excluded from the earlier analysis of 450 to 750 of the donors. In an earlier analysis of 587 of the donors, a V segment was called functional when productive rearrangements were above 56.7%, and segregating when the standard deviation between donors exceeded 5%. A statistical classification framework was built for diagnosing cytomegalovirus status from the catalog of TCR beta chain sequences. A later analysis assigned V and J genes by comparing TCR nucleotide sequences with IMGT/GENE-DB human TR gene sequences. Using the TCRdist pipeline, a later analysis assigned CDR3 sequences along with most-parsimonious VDJ recombination scenarios. In a later analysis, every TCR beta chain was defined by the combination of its CDR3 amino acid sequence and its V-gene family, and reads without a unique V-gene family were dropped. As a way to deal with suspected cross-contamination and a sequencing artifact, a later analysis dropped approximately 590 nucleotide sequences that were highly shared and had low generation probability. In a later analysis, a clonal expansion index for each public chain was calculated from normalized within-repertoire ranks of inferred template counts. In a later analysis, generation probabilities were computed using a VDJ recombination model fitted to out-of-frame rearrangements, and the results were checked against IGoR. In a later analysis, hypergeometric tests were used to score TCR-TCR, TCR-HLA and TCR-CMV co-occurrence, with a repertoire-size bias correction applied to TCR pairs. A later analysis estimated false discovery rates by permuting HLA or CMV assignments 20 times. A later analysis grouped co-occurring TCRs with DBSCAN, adding TCRdist sequence similarity when clustering within HLA-allele-positive subsets. Repertoires with fewer than 30,000 or more than 120,000 public chains, plus five repertoires with anomalous nucleotide sharing, were excluded from co-occurrence clustering. TCRdb obtained this table from immuneACCESS and retained in-frame rearrangements with V and J assigned. These tables miss some clones; where compared with another copy, unresolved V genes account for less than half of the shortfall, and the remainder is unexplained. D and trimming were read from the DNA, whereas the V and J calls and clone size are those reported in that table. This sample holds 140,000 to 150,000 clones; approximately 9% were observed only once. Together, the top ten hold 1.8% of the sample.

In total, approximately 690 healthy bone marrow donors made up the cohort. Cohort members were all nominally healthy when sampled, although unrecorded immune exposures were likely present. The donor was CMV seronegative and belonged to the group of approximately 320 seronegative cohort members. Every donor gave a peripheral blood sample, and the peripheral blood mononuclear cells from that sample were used for TCR beta sequencing. The Qiagen DNeasy Blood Extraction Kit was used to extract genomic DNA from the blood cell samples. The sample belongs to a study of cytomegalovirus exposure and HLA in healthy donors (dated by TCRdb to between 2016 and 2019). Turning to the overall study: An earlier analysis of more than 550 of the donors reported approximately 280 Gb of sequence data and roughly 120 million unique TCR beta sequences obtained from approximately 180 million T cells. Roughly 300 gigabases of sequencing data and around 85 million unique TCR sequences made up an early release that covered under 750 HLA-typed donors. Of the roughly 400 genotyped donors, 65% to 90% fell in the genetic ancestry cluster associated with self-reported Caucasian donors. The study was designed to test whether signatures of past pathogen exposure could be identified by cataloging public T cell receptors. The study used immunosequencing to profile the T cell repertoires of more than 650 subjects and linked those repertoires to cytomegalovirus serostatus. Along with the approximately 620-subject first cohort, a separate validation cohort of more than 90 different subjects was used. To predict cytomegalovirus infection status, the study brought together high-throughput TCR immunosequencing, statistical association of individual TCRs with disease status, and machine learning. A later analysis re-analyzed previously published TCR beta repertoires from 660 or so donors and added high-resolution HLA genotyping to study TCR occurrence patterns. Rather than drawing on any new phenotypic data, the later analysis identified candidate immune exposures from TCR beta sequences and the way those sequences occurred across donors. To decide whether each TCR beta V gene segment behaved as functional or pseudogenic, an earlier analysis of fewer than 750 of the donors relied on high-throughput TCR beta sequencing. Donor age, sex, ethnicity and CMV serostatus were collected together with the repertoire data. In a later genetic analysis, genome-wide SNP genotypes for about 60% of the 666 donors were used, and that subset was treated as a discovery cohort. Every discovery cohort repertoire had been produced on one sequencing platform. Class I and class II HLA loci were covered by the typing at four-digit resolution. The number of typed donors differed by locus: about 629-630 for A, B, C, DRB1 and DQB1; some 500 for DQA1; 606 for DPA1; and about 450 for DPB1. Several DR-DQ haplotypes were handled as single units for association and clustering, since linkage in the cohort was strong. Among around 400 genotyped donors of the cohort, an average of approximately 240,000 unique TCR beta nucleotide sequences were sequenced per donor, around 20% of them non-productive.

Overall study outcomes, separate from this receptor: Because the 87-base-pair reads could not distinguish some IMGT-functional V segments, including TRBV6-2 and TRBV6-3, those segments were excluded. Compared with equally common non-associated chains, HLA-associated TCR beta chains in a later analysis were more clonally expanded and had lower generation probabilities. While some public TCRs were present in many individuals, most TCR sequences turned up only very rarely across donors. A further reported finding was that TCR beta sequences accurately predicted the HLA-A and HLA-B alleles for most subjects in the first cohort. Because HLA typing was missing for some donors at each locus, association tests included only the typed subset. In a later genetic analysis, a missense DCLRE1C variant was associated with V-gene and J-gene trimming of TCR beta chains, and the association was replicated in an independent cohort. In vitro tests confirmed that a few of the cytomegalovirus-associated TCR beta chains recognize cytomegalovirus antigens. In an earlier analysis of approximately 590 of the donors, most TCR beta V segments were observed in productive rearrangements about 90% or about 30% of the time, broadly matching IMGT annotations. Linkage disequilibrium might explain the correlated functional status among segregating V segments, but an unknown experimental factor could not be excluded. The sequencing pipeline was judged likely to have produced a cluster of highly shared sequence variants as a technical artifact. The authors suggested that the approach could potentially be generalized to other disease states and immunological phenotypes. In a later analysis, several top co-occurrence clusters were reported to appear linked to parvovirus B19, influenza, CMV and Epstein-Barr virus. The earlier analysis of 587 of the donors excluded roughly 16 rarely observed V segments, including chromosome 9 orphons, because counts were too low. In a later analysis, some 17,000 TCR beta sequences were associated with specific HLA alleles at a false discovery rate of 0.05. The presence/absence analyses assumed that sequencing depth was roughly uniform across donors, and that assumption may not be true. A later analysis found that most CMV-associated TCR beta chains appeared HLA-restricted, with HLA associations seemingly driven largely by CMV exposure. The classifier was reported to diagnose cytomegalovirus status with high specificity and sensitivity in both the original cohort and the validation cohort. This cohort had only TCR beta chains sequenced, and the lack of alpha or paired-chain data limited which features could be detected. According to a later genetic analysis, donors in an Asian-associated ancestry cluster had fewer N-insertions in productive TCRs than the roughly 670-donor mean. The only immune exposure information available for the cohort was CMV serostatus. In the study, around 160 TCR beta chains were listed as associated with cytomegalovirus. In a later analysis, the rate of TCR association differed among HLA loci, with DRB1 alleles having the most associated TCRs and HLA-C alleles having the fewest. When HLA alleles, especially DR and DQ, strongly co-occurred, attributing TCR associations to individual alleles was difficult.

V lost 0 bases and J lost 1 base; the stretch between them is 10 bases long. The CDR3, cysteine through phenylalanine, is 16 amino acids long. The kept DNA is CDR3 alone, 48 bases in frame from the first base. The germline V gene yields LGHNA for CDR1 and YSLEER for CDR2. The sequenced material came from PBMCs. The receptor chain draws on TRBV4-3 and TRBJ1-5, with no reliable assignment of the D segment. The source of this sequence is a male donor in good health and CMV-seronegative. The CDR3 protein is CASSQDRGGSNQPQHF. The nucleotide sequence reads as follows: TGCGCCAGCAGCCAAGATCGGGGTGGGAGCAATCAGCCCCAGCATTTT.